This is a list of T cell receptor beta chains from one sample in a study of radiation and T cells in renal cell carcinoma. TCRdb's copy holds only in-frame clones and misses some; the assay was immunoSEQ multiplex PCR. This sample has about 49,000 clones, with roughly 80% found just once. The sample here was blood, taken from a patient whose treatment included radiotherapy and nephrectomy. The origin of the receptors is a woman in her sixties or seventies with renal cell carcinoma. Each CDR3 is given with its conserved first and last residue. D genes are given only for firm matches. The size entry is marked missing in some rows and otherwise reads once, few, many or a size class.

clone_size d_call cdr3_length j_call v_call cdr3_nt cdr3_aa
- TRBD2 16 TRBJ2-3 TRBV19 TGTGCCAGTAGCTTCGGACTAGCGGGAGAAAGGGATACGCAGTATTTT CASSFGLAGERDTQYF
- - 12 TRBJ1-2 TRBV5-6 TGTGCCAGCAACCGACAGCTCTATGGCTACACCTTC CASNRQLYGYTF
- - 12 TRBJ1-1 TRBV5-6 TGTGCCAGCAGCTTGGTGACCGCTGAAGCTTTCTTT CASSLVTAEAFF
- - 14 TRBJ2-7 TRBV5-4 TGTGCCAGCAGCTTCTACGGGAGCTCCTACGAGCAGTACTTC CASSFYGSSYEQYF
- - 12 TRBJ2-5 TRBV11-2 TGTGCCAGCAGCTTCGGCCAAGAGACCCAGTACTTC CASSFGQETQYF
- - 13 TRBJ1-2 TRBV5-4 TGTGCCAGCAGCAGCACCGGTCCCTATGGCTACACCTTC CASSSTGPYGYTF
once - 13 TRBJ1-2 TRBV19 TGTGCCAGTAGTATATCTGCGGGCTATGGCTACACCTTC CASSISAGYGYTF
- - 13 TRBJ1-2 TRBV30 TGTGCCTGGAGTGCCTCGATTAACTATGGCTACACCTTC CAWSASINYGYTF
few - 14 TRBJ1-2 TRBV5-6 TGTGCCAGCAGCTTGGCCGGCCCGGCGGGTGGCTACACCTTC CASSLAGPAGGYTF
- - 15 TRBJ2-7 TRBV6-5 TGTGCCAGCCGTCCGGGGGGCAGGGGGTCTACGGCGGAGTACTTC CASRPGGRGSTAEYF
once - 12 TRBJ2-1 TRBV6-1 TGTGCCAGCAGTGGGGGACCCAAGTTGCAGTTCTTC CASSGGPKLQFF
- - 11 TRBJ1-1 TRBV2 TGTGCCAGTCAGGGGAGTACTGAAGCTTTCTTT CASQGSTEAFF